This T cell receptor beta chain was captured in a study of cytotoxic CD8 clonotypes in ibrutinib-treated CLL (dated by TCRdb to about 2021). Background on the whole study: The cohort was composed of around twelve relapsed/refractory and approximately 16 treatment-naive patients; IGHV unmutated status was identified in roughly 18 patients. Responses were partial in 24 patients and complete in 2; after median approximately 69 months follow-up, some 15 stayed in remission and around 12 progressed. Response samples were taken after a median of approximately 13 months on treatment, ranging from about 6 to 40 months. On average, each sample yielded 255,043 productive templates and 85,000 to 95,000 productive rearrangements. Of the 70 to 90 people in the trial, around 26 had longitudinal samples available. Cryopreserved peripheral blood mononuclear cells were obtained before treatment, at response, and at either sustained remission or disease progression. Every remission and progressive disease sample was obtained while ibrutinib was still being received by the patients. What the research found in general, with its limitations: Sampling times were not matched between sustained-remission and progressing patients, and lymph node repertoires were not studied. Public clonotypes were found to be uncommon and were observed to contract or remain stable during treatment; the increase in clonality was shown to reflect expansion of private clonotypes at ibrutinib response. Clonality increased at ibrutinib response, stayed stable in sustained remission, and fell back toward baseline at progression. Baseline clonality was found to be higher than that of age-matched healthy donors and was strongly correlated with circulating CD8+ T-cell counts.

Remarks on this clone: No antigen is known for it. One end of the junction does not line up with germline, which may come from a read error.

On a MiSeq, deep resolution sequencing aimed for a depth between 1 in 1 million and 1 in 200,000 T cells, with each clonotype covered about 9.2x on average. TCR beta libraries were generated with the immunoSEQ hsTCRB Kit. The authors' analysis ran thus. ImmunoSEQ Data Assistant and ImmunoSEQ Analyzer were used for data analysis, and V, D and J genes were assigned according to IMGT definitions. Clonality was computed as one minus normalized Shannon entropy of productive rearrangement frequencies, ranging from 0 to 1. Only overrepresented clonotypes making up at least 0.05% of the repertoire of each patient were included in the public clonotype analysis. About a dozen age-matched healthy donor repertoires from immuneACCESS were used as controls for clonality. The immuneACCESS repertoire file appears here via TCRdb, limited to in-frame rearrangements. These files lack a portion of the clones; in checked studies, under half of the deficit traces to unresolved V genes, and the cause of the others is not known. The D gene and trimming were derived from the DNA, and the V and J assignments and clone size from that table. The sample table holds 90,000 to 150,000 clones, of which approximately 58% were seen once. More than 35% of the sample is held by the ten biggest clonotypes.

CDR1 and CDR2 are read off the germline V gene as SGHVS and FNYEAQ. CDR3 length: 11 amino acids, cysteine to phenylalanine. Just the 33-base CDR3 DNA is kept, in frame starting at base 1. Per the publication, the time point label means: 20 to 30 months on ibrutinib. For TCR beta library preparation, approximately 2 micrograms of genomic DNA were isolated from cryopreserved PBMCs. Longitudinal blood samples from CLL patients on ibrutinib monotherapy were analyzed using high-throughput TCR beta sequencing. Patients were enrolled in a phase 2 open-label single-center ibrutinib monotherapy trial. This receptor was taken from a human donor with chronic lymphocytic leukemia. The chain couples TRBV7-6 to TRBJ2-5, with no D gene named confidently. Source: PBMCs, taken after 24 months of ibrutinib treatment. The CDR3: CASTSSGMKNF. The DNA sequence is TGTGCCAGCACCAGCTCTGGGATGAAAAACTTC.